Below, 10 T cell receptor beta chains from the same sample are listed, as sequenced in a study of regulatory T cells in long-lasting Graves disease. Time point defined: newly diagnosed GD, antithyroid drugs for less than 3 months. TCR sequences were obtained from RNA taken from PBMCs. Combining iRepertoire HTBI primers with Arm-PCR of CDR3 regions, the authors built TCR beta libraries. TCRdb re-called the multiplex PCR reads through MiXCR, storing one row per CDR3 protein. The sample contains roughly 430,000 distinct CDR3 sequences, around 15% of which appear only once. The sample was also linked to a second study, of T cells in Graves' hyperthyroidism and ophthalmopathy.

The specimen comprised peripheral blood mononuclear cells (PBMCs), sampled at new diagnosis, from a patient treated with antithyroid drugs. These receptors were taken from a woman between 25 and 40 years old with Graves disease.

This clonotype was recorded at least ten times. The chain recombines TRBV7-2 with TRBJ2-2; D perhaps matches TRBD1 (6 bases). Germline CDR1 reads SGHTA; CDR2 reads FQGNSA. The CDR3 runs 19 residues. With 0 bases removed from V and 0 bases from J, the gap between germline ends came to 17 bases. This CDR3 reads CASSLAPPQRGTNTGELFF. For the CDR3, the DNA is TGTGCCAGCAGCTTAGCCCCCCCCCAGAGGGGGACGAACACCGGGGAGCTGTTTTTT.

This chain connects TRBV10-3 to TRBJ1-1; D perhaps matches TRBD1 (5 bases). The V gene lost 1 base and the J gene lost 1 base, with 7 bases spanning the gap. The CDR3 consists of 14 residues. Germline V gene data show CDR1 as ENHRY and CDR2 as SYGVKD. The CDR3 protein is CAISEWGENTEAFF. The CDR3 DNA is TGTGCCATCAGTGAGTGGGGGGAGAACACTGAAGCTTTCTTT.

This clonotype has at least ten counts. CDR3 bases: TGTGCCAGCTCACCACAAAACGAGGGGGAAGCTTTCTTT. Translated: CASSPQNEGEAFF. This chain links TRBV18 with TRBJ1-1; the D gene is possibly TRBD1 (5 bases). The CDR3 is 13 amino acids. Germline V CDR1 and CDR2: KGHSH, LQKENI. V was shortened by 1 base and J by 8 bases, with 11 bases between the two germline ends.

This clonotype came up a few times. The V and J genes are TRBV19 and TRBJ2-7, with a weak D call TRBD1 (5 bases). Per germline, CDR1 LNHDA and CDR2 SQIVND (reference sequence). V was pared by 5 bases and J by 4 bases, with 9 bases between. The CDR3 loop spans 12 amino acids. The CDR3 is CASSPNRYEQYF. DNA for the CDR3: TGTGCCAGTAGTCCGAACAGGTACGAGCAGTACTTC. The entire variable domain, with the rest obtained from reference TRBV19 and TRBJ2-7, is as follows: DGGITQSPKYLFRKEGQNVTLSCEQNLNHDAMYWYRQDPGQGLRLIYYSQIVNDFQKGDIAEGYSVSREKKESFPLTVTSAQKNPTAFYLCASSPNRYEQYFGPGTRLTVT.

The sample holds a few counts of this clonotype. V is TRBV4-1 and J is TRBJ2-2, with 7 bases identical to TRBD1. The CDR3 totals 15 residues. Losses at the gene ends were 3 bases for V and 7 bases for J; bases not matched to a gene: 8. CDR1 MGHRA and CDR2 YSYEKL come from the germline V gene. The CDR3 region is CASSHAQGWDGELFF. The DNA for the CDR3 is TGCGCCAGCAGCCACGCACAGGGGTGGGACGGGGAGCTGTTTTTT.

As concerns this clonotype: The junction shows a germline mismatch at one end, possibly a read error. The rearrangement joins TRBV18 to TRBJ2-3; tentative D call: TRBD2 (6 bases). This CDR3 is built from 15 residues. Germline CDR1 reads KGHSH; CDR2 reads LQKENI. The CDR3 coding sequence is TGTGCCAGCTCACCACTGCTCACTAGCACAGATACGCACTATTTT. It codes for CASSPLLTSTDTHYF.

This clonotype was counted at least ten times. The V gene is TRBV7-2, the J gene TRBJ2-1, with TRBD1 matching over 7 bases. The CDR3 runs 17 residues. Trimming at V came to 5 bases and at J to 3 bases, leaving 13 bases not matched to a gene. Germline V gene lookup returns CDR1 SGHTA and CDR2 FQGNSA. The CDR3 sequence is CASSLYNPGTVYNEQFF. The CDR3 DNA reads as TGTGCCAGCAGCCTATATAACCCCGGGACAGTCTACAATGAGCAGTTCTTC.

In regard to this clonotype: This may come from a read error, since a much larger clone is one base off. The conserved phenylalanine or tryptophan normally closing the CDR3 is absent here, so this likely arose from a read error. V is TRBV6-2 or TRBV6-3 and J is TRBJ2-7, with 9 bases aligning to TRBD2. This CDR3 is 15 amino acids long. Trimming at V came to 4 bases and at J to 0 bases, leaving 4 bases not matched to a gene. The germline CDR1 and CDR2 sequences are MNHEY and SVGEGT. The CDR3 region has the DNA TGTGCCAGCAGTTTCCAAGCGGGAGGCTCCTACGAGCAGTACCTC. Its protein product is CASSFQAGGSYEQYL.

The chain is built from TRBV25-1 and TRBJ2-2; D gene unclear. Germline CDR1 is MGHDK and CDR2 is SYGVNS. The CDR3 covers 14 residues. The V end lost 1 base, the J end lost 4 bases, and 7 bases lay between the germline ends. As DNA, the CDR3 is TGTGCCAGCAGTGAATTGGGTTTCACCGGGGAGCTGTTTTTT. Translating it yields CASSELGFTGELFF.

This clonotype has a handful of counts. The V and J genes are TRBV4-1 and TRBJ2-7; 8 nucleotides line up with TRBD2. The V gene end was trimmed by 1 base and the J gene end by 5 bases; junction bases not matched to a gene: 7. CDR3 length: 15 amino acids. The germline gives CDR1 MGHRA, CDR2 YSYEKL. CDR3 sequence reads: CASSQGSGSVHEQYF. DNA for the CDR3: TGCGCCAGCAGCCAAGGGAGCGGGAGCGTCCACGAGCAGTACTTC.